Below are 16 T cell receptor beta chains sequenced from a single sample in a study of T cells in Graves' hyperthyroidism and ophthalmopathy. The investigators amplified TCR beta CDR3 regions from RNA transcripts. Primed by the HTBI set, a first-round RT-PCR was run on the TCR CDR3. TCRdb called the multiplex PCR reads again in MiXCR, with one record for every CDR3 protein. The data hold some 600,000 distinct CDR3 sequences, with around 14% observed a single time. What was sequenced was blood. These receptors came from a woman aged 30 to 39 with Graves' hyperthyroidism that later progressed to Graves' ophthalmopathy.

This chain joins TRBV3-1 and TRBJ2-2, with TRBD1 matching over 11 bases. The trim removed 4 bases at V and 3 bases at J, leaving 4 bases unmatched. The CDR3 extends over 16 amino acids. From germline, CDR1 is LGHDT and CDR2 YNNKEL (reference sequence). CDR3 sequence reads: CASSRGTGGYTGELFF. DNA of the CDR3: TGTGCCAGCAGCCGGGGGACAGGGGGGTACACCGGGGAGCTGTTTTTT. Variable domain in full (rest from reference TRBV3-1 and TRBJ2-2): DTAVSQTPKYLVTQMGNDKSIKCEQNLGHDTMYWYKQDSKKFLKIMFSYNNKELIINETVPNRFSPKSPDKAHLNLHINSLELGDSAVYFCASSRGTGGYTGELFFGEGSRLTVL.

The gene calls are TRBV20-1 and TRBJ1-5; D remains unclear. Trimming removed 3 bases from V and 3 bases from J, with 12 bases in between. The CDR3 sequence is 14 residues long. CDR1 and CDR2 (germline): DFQATT, SNEGSKA (reference sequence). The CDR3, as DNA: TGCAGTGCTAGGAGCGACCGGGACAATCAGCCCCAGCATTTT. It specifies CSARSDRDNQPQHF.

This clonotype was detected many times. This chain uses TRBV27 with TRBJ1-5; tentative D call: TRBD1 (5 bases). This CDR3 spans 14 amino acids. The germline V and J ends were trimmed by 1 base and 2 bases, with 6 bases remaining between them. From germline, CDR1 is MNHEY and CDR2 SMNVEV (reference sequence). This CDR3 is CASSLWDGNQPQHF. CDR3 DNA sequence: TGTGCCAGCAGTTTATGGGACGGCAATCAGCCCCAGCATTTT.

The chain uses TRBV6-1 and TRBJ1-6; D is ambiguous. V was cut by 8 bases and J by 0 bases, with 11 bases left in between. The CDR3 has 15 residues. CDR1 is MNHNS, CDR2 SASEGT, per germline. The CDR3 loop reads CASGSSGSYNSPLHF. The CDR3 DNA is TGTGCCAGCGGCTCTTCGGGCTCCTATAATTCACCCCTCCACTTT.

This clonotype was counted many times. This sequence joins TRBV5-1 and TRBJ1-4; TRBD1 aligns across 7 bases. CDR3 length: 17 amino acids. Germline CDR1 SGHRS, CDR2 YFSETQ. Trimming at V came to 2 bases and at J to 9 bases, leaving 16 bases not matched to a gene. DNA for the CDR3: TGCGCCAGCAGCTTAGGGACAGTCGCAAGGGGGATGAAAAAACTGTTTTTT. It is translated as CASSLGTVARGMKKLFF.

This clonotype turned up a few times. The V and J genes are TRBV4-1 and TRBJ2-7, with 10 bases that match TRBD1. Germline V gene lookup returns CDR1 MGHRA and CDR2 YSYEKL. The CDR3 extends over 18 amino acids. V lost 0 bases and J lost 1; bases outside the gene matches: 9. The CDR3 nucleotides are TGCGCCAGCAGCCAAGAGAGTTCCGGGACAGGGGTTTCCTACGAGCAGTACTTC. As protein: CASSQESSGTGVSYEQYF.

This clonotype was recorded at least ten times. The chain couples TRBV27 to TRBJ2-1, with 8 bases identical to TRBD2. The CDR3 is 18 residues long. The ends lost 3 bases at V and 9 bases at J; junction bases unmatched: 19. Germline V gives CDR1 MNHEY, CDR2 SMNVEV (reference sequence). In DNA form, the CDR3 reads TGTGCCAGCAGTTTCCAGGGACTAGGTCGGTGGTTTACGGGTGAGCAGTTCTTC. The encoded protein is CASSFQGLGRWFTGEQFF.

This clonotype was recorded at least ten times. The rearrangement links TRBV6-1 to TRBJ2-3, with 7 bases aligning to TRBD2. This CDR3 is built from 14 residues. After removal of 6 bases from V and 2 bases from J, the junction contained 5 bases not matched to a gene. The germline CDR1 and CDR2 sequences are MNHNS and SASEGT. CDR3 residues: CASSSLAVTDTQYF. Written as DNA, the CDR3 is TGTGCCAGCAGCTCCCTAGCGGTCACAGATACGCAGTATTTT.

The table lists this clonotype with many counts. V usage is TRBV30 and J usage is TRBJ2-2, with D possibly being TRBD2 (5 bases). The CDR3 contains 14 residues. Trimming pared 3 bases from V and 5 bases from J, leaving 13 bases between. Germline V CDR1 and CDR2: GTSNPN, SVGIG (reference sequence). The CDR3: CAWRPGVRTGELFF. For the CDR3, the DNA is TGTGCCTGGAGACCCGGGGTCAGGACCGGGGAGCTGTTTTTT.

This clonotype was seen many times. J is TRBJ2-1 and V is TRBV28; D perhaps matches TRBD2 (6 bases). The V end was cut by 2 bases, the J end by 8 bases, with 13 bases between. This CDR3 has 14 residues. Germline-derived CDR1 and CDR2 are MDHEN and SYDVKM. The CDR3 sequence is CASSLQDGSDEQFF. The CDR3 nucleotides are TGTGCCAGCAGTTTACAGGACGGGAGCGATGAGCAGTTCTTC. Variable domain in full (rest from reference TRBV28 and TRBJ2-1): DVKVTQSSRYLVKRTGEKVFLECVQDMDHENMFWYRQDPGLGLRLIYFSYDVKMKEKGDIPEGYSVSREKKERFSLILESASTNQTSMYLCASSLQDGSDEQFFGPGTRLTVL.

Concerning this clonotype itself: This may be a read error: a much more frequent sequence differs by one nucleotide. As DNA, the CDR3 is TGTGCCAGCAGTGACGACAGGGGTGGCACTGAAGCTTTCTTT. Amino acid sequence: CASSDDRGGTEAFF. The chain recombines TRBV27 with TRBJ1-1; 8 bases agree with TRBD1. There are 14 residues in the CDR3. Trimming removed 5 bases from V and 4 bases from J; junction bases left unmatched: 6. Germline V gene data show CDR1 as MNHEY and CDR2 as SMNVEV (reference sequence).

This clonotype showed up just a few times. CDR3 region: CAWGIQGATEAFF. The DNA of the CDR3 is TGTGCCTGGGGGATTCAGGGAGCCACTGAAGCTTTCTTT. V gene TRBV30 combines with J gene TRBJ1-1, with a tentative D call TRBD1 (5 bases). The V and J ends lost 5 bases and 4 bases respectively, with 14 bases between them. The CDR3 runs to 13 residues. Per germline, CDR1 GTSNPN and CDR2 SVGIG (reference sequence).

The chain links TRBV10-3 to TRBJ1-2; 12 positions agree with TRBD1. The V segment lost 6 bases and the J segment 6 bases; nucleotides outside the gene matches: 11. CDR1 is ENHRY, CDR2 SYGVKD, per germline. This CDR3 has 16 residues. CDR3 region: CAIRRKGTGGDNGYTF. CDR3 DNA: TGTGCCATCAGAAGAAAGGGGACAGGGGGCGACAATGGCTACACCTTC.

This sequence joins TRBV7-3 and TRBJ2-3; D is unresolved. CDR1 is SGHTA and CDR2 is FQGTGA in the germline V gene. The CDR3 runs 13 residues. Trimming shortened V by 1 base and J by 6 bases, and 8 bases separated the two germline ends. CDR3 DNA: TGTGCCAGCAGCTTAAGACCGGACGATACGCAGTATTTT. It translates to CASSLRPDDTQYF.

The V and J genes are TRBV6-1 and TRBJ2-7; D ambiguous. V was shortened by 4 bases and J by 6 bases, with 7 bases between the two germline ends. Germline CDR1 is MNHNS and CDR2 is SASEGT. The CDR3 has 11 residues. This CDR3 is CASSGPSEQYF. DNA of the CDR3: TGTGCCAGCAGTGGGCCCTCCGAGCAGTACTTC.

This clonotype was found many times. The genes are TRBV6-2 or TRBV6-3 and TRBJ2-1; D uncertain. The germline V gene has CDR1 MNHEY and CDR2 SVGEGT. The CDR3 spans 13 residues. Deletions cut 7 bases from V and 6 bases from J, with 13 bases between. The CDR3 loop is CASTFQRTNEQFF. The CDR3 nucleotides are TGTGCCAGCACGTTCCAGCGTACCAATGAGCAGTTCTTC.